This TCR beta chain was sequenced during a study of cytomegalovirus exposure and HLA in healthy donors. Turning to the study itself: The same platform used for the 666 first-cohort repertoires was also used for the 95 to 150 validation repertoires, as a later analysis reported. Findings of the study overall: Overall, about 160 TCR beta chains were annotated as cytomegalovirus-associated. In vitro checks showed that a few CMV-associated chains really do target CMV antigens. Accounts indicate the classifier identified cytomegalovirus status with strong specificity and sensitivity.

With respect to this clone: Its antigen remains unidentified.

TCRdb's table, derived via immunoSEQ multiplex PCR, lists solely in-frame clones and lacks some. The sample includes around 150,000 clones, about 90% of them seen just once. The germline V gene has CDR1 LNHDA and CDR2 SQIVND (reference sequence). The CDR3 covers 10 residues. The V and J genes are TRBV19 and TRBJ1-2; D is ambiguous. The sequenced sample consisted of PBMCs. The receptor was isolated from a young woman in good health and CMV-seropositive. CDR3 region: CGPSDYGYTF. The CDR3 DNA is TGTGGTCCCAGTGACTATGGCTACACCTTC.